This is a list of T cell receptor beta chains from one sample in a study of shared clonotypes between healthy human individuals. Method: immunoSEQ multiplex PCR; TCRdb's copy keeps in-frame clones and lacks some. The sample contains about 470,000 clones, around 79% of which appear only once. Sample: PBMCs. The receptors stem from a middle-aged woman in good health. Some clones in this sample may be carry-over from other donors' samples. Each CDR3 is given without its conserved first and last residue.

J	V	CDR3
TRBJ2-7	TRBV6-5	ASSPQGATYEQY
TRBJ1-4	TRBV9	ASSKTGSEKLF
TRBJ2-7	TRBV6-6	ASSYATGAEQY
TRBJ2-5	TRBV5-4	ASSFDGKETQY
TRBJ2-1	TRBV29-1	SVEAAGGKHNEQF
TRBJ2-2	TRBV18	ASSLLGQWNTGELF
TRBJ2-1	TRBV6-4	ASSAGIYGNEQF
.	TRBV6-6	ASSYPGQSYEQY
TRBJ2-7	TRBV30	AWSEGYEQY
TRBJ1-2	TRBV18	ASSQTASYGYT